Presented here are 16 T cell receptor beta chains from one specimen sequenced in a study of CD8+ T cells in alopecia areata. The sequencing template was cDNA reverse transcribed from extracted RNA. The repertoire was sequenced with immunoSEQ multiplex PCR; TCRdb's copy has only in-frame clones and lacks some. The table records 140,000 or so clones, less than 65% of them present only once. Sequencing was done on a sample of CD8+ T cells sorted from blood. These receptors originate from a human donor in good health.

V is TRBV2 and J is TRBJ2-7; tentatively, D is TRBD2 (5 bases). Germline values: CDR1 SNHLY, CDR2 FYNNEI. The V end was cut by 8 bases, the J end by 1 base, with 9 bases between. The CDR3 length is 12 residues. The CDR3 sequence: CASLTSSYEQYF. The CDR3 nucleotides read TGTGCCAGCCTTACTAGTTCCTACGAGCAGTACTTC.

J is TRBJ2-7 and V is TRBV9, with 10 bases identical to TRBD1. This CDR3 comprises 15 residues. The junction had 6 bases not matched to a gene; V was cut back by 3 bases and J by 3 bases. Germline CDR1 reads SGDLS; CDR2 reads YYNGEE. The chain's CDR3 is CASSASGQGDYEQYF. The CDR3 DNA reads as TGTGCCAGCAGCGCGAGCGGACAGGGGGACTACGAGCAGTACTTC.

J is TRBJ2-7 and V is TRBV9; D not certain. The CDR3 runs to 14 residues. V was shortened by 3 bases and J by 0 bases, with 10 bases between the two germline ends. Germline CDR1 is SGDLS and CDR2 is YYNGEE. CDR3 DNA: TGTGCCAGCAGCGCATCTCACGGCTCCTACGAGCAGTACTTC. Its translation: CASSASHGSYEQYF.

The gene calls are TRBV5-1 and TRBJ2-7, with 8 bases matching TRBD2. Germline V gene lookup returns CDR1 SGHRS and CDR2 YFSETQ. This CDR3 has 15 residues. V lost 3 bases to trimming and J lost 7 bases; unmatched junction nucleotides: 12. This chain's CDR3 is CASSSYPGLAEEQYF. The DNA for the CDR3 is TGCGCCAGCAGCTCTTATCCAGGACTAGCTGAAGAGCAGTACTTC.

The rearrangement links TRBV7-9 to TRBJ2-7; tentatively, D is TRBD1 or TRBD2 (5 bases each). This CDR3 is built from 12 residues. Germline V gene sequence: CDR1 SEHNR, CDR2 FQNEAQ (reference sequence). Trimming removed 3 bases at V and 5 bases at J, with 8 bases between. The CDR3 bases are TGTGCCAGCAGCTTTAGGGGACACGAGCAGTACTTC. The encoded protein is CASSFRGHEQYF.

The J gene is TRBJ1-3, the V gene TRBV30; weak D call: TRBD1 (5 bases). V lost 5 bases to trimming and J lost 5 bases, with 10 bases between them. The CDR3 sequence is 12 residues long. Germline loops: CDR1 GTSNPN, CDR2 SVGIG (reference sequence). The CDR3 loop is CAWDKGRNTIYF. The CDR3 DNA reads as TGTGCCTGGGACAAGGGGAGAAACACCATATATTTT. The entire variable domain, with the rest obtained from reference TRBV30 and TRBJ1-3, is as follows: SQTIHQWPATLVQPVGSPLSLECTVEGTSNPNLYWYRQAAGRGLQLLFYSVGIGQISSEVPQNLSASRPQDRQFILSSKKLLLSDSGFYLCAWDKGRNTIYFGEGSWLTVV.

The V call is TRBV5-1, the J call TRBJ2-5; D uncertain. V was pared by 4 bases and J by 3 bases, with 13 bases between. The CDR3 is made up of 14 amino acids. Germline V gene data show CDR1 as SGHRS and CDR2 as YFSETQ. As DNA, the CDR3 is TGCGCCAGCAGCCCGGTTAGTGGCGAAGAGACCCAGTACTTC. Translated: CASSPVSGEETQYF.

The chain couples TRBV4-1 to TRBJ2-7; TRBD2 matches at 7 bases. The CDR3 is 16 amino acids. The germline gives CDR1 MGHRA, CDR2 YSYEKL. J lost 5 bases, V lost 0 bases, and 10 bases had no gene match. The CDR3 here is CASSQDEGGPVNEQYF. DNA for the CDR3: TGCGCCAGCAGCCAAGATGAGGGAGGGCCGGTCAACGAGCAGTACTTC.

This chain joins TRBV30 and TRBJ1-1; D possibly corresponds to TRBD1 (5 bases). V was clipped by 7 bases and J by 1 base, with 13 bases between them. Germline V lookup: CDR1 GTSNPN, CDR2 SVGIG (reference sequence). CDR3 length: 13 amino acids. The DNA for the CDR3 is TGTGCCTCAGCCGTCGGGGGGAACACTGAAGCTTTCTTT. Translation gives CASAVGGNTEAFF.

This clone has at least ten counts. This rearrangement joins TRBV28 to TRBJ1-4; the D is unclear. CDR1 MDHEN and CDR2 SYDVKM come from the germline V gene. This CDR3 has 17 amino acids. V was clipped by 2 bases and J by 0 bases, with 13 bases between them. CDR3 in amino acids: CASSLEAGGATNEKLFF. The CDR3 coding sequence is TGTGCCAGCAGTTTAGAAGCGGGCGGTGCAACTAATGAAAAACTGTTTTTT.

V is TRBV6-5 and J is TRBJ2-1; 7 bases are shared with TRBD1. Germline CDR1 reads MNHEY; CDR2 reads SVGAGI. The V and J ends lost 4 bases and 6 bases, in that order; junction bases with no gene match: 6. CDR3 size: 14 residues. CDR3 sequence: CASSSAGTANEQFF. The CDR3 bases are TGTGCCAGCAGTTCCGCCGGGACAGCCAATGAGCAGTTCTTC.

This sequence joins TRBV13 and TRBJ1-2; no firm D call. The CDR3 sequence is 12 residues long. The V end was cut by 5 bases, the J end by 8 bases, with 12 bases between. The germline V gene has CDR1 PRHDT and CDR2 FYEKMQ (reference sequence). CDR3 in amino acids: CASSGYEEGYTF. In DNA form, the CDR3 reads TGTGCCAGCAGCGGTTATGAGGAAGGCTACACCTTC.

The chain combines TRBV5-1 with TRBJ2-3, with 10 bases matching TRBD1. The V and J ends lost 4 bases and 0 bases, in that order; junction bases with no gene match: 5. Germline CDR1 reads SGHRS; CDR2 reads YFSETQ. This CDR3 has 16 amino acids. CDR3 region: CASSQGQGLSTDTQYF. CDR3 DNA: TGCGCCAGCAGCCAGGGACAGGGGCTTAGCACAGATACGCAGTATTTT.

V usage is TRBV29-1 and J usage is TRBJ2-1; 8 nucleotides line up with TRBD2. CDR1 is SQVTM and CDR2 is ANQGSEA in the germline V gene. The CDR3 is 12 residues long. J lost 6 bases, V lost 3 bases, and 1 base had no gene match. The CDR3 region is CSVEGLVNEQFF. The CDR3 DNA reads TGCAGCGTTGAGGGACTAGTCAATGAGCAGTTCTTC.

The chain has TRBV29-1 and TRBJ2-7, with D possibly being TRBD1 or TRBD2 (6 bases each). V shed 7 bases and J shed 2 bases, with 24 bases lying between them. Per the germline V gene, CDR1 is SQVTM and CDR2 is ANQGSEA. The CDR3 runs to 16 residues. CDR3 residues: CSATGAQGPLPYEQYF. CDR3 in DNA: TGCAGCGCTACGGGGGCGCAAGGTCCTCTCCCCTACGAGCAGTACTTC.

The chain's CDR3 is CASSYSTGIEQFF. In DNA, the CDR3 is TGTGCCAGCAGTTACTCGACAGGGATTGAGCAGTTCTTC. The J gene is TRBJ2-1, the V gene TRBV6-5; 7 bases are a match to TRBD1. Germline-derived CDR1 and CDR2 are MNHEY and SVGAGI. J gave up 9 bases and V 0 bases, and 2 bases lay outside the gene matches. This CDR3 region has 13 residues.